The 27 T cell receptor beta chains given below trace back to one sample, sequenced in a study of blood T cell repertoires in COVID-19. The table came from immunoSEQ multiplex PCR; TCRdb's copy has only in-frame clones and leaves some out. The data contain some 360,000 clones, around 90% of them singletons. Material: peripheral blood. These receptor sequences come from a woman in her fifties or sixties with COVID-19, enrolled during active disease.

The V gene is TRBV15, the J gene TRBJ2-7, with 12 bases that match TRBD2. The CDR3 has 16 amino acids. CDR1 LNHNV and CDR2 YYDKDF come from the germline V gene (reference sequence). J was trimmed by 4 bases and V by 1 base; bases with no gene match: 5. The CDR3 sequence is CATSRALTSGGYEQYF. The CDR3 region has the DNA TGTGCCACCAGCAGAGCCCTGACTAGCGGGGGATACGAGCAGTACTTC. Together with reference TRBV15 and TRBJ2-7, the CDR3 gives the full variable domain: DAMVIQNPRYQVTQFGKPVTLSCSQTLNHNVMYWYQQKSSQAPKLLFHYYDKDFNNEADTPDNFQSRRPNTSFCFLDIRSPGLGDTAMYLCATSRALTSGGYEQYFGPGTRLTVT.

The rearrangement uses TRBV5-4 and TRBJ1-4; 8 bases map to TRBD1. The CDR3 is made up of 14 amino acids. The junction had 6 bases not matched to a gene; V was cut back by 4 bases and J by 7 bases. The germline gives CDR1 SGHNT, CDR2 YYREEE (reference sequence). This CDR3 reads CASSLQGAGEKLFF. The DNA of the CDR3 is TGTGCCAGCAGCCTGCAGGGGGCAGGTGAAAAACTGTTTTTT.

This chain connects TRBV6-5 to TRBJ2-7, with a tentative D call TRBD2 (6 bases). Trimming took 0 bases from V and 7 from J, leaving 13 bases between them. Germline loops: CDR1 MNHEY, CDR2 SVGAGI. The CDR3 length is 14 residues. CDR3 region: CASSYSRTMSEQYF. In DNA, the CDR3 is TGTGCCAGCAGTTACTCCCGGACTATGTCGGAGCAGTACTTC.

The CDR3 region has the DNA TGTGCCAGCTCACGAACGCACGACAGGGGGAACACTGAAGCTTTCTTT. This codes for CASSRTHDRGNTEAFF. The J gene is TRBJ1-1, the V gene TRBV18; the match to TRBD1 covers 8 bases. Per the germline V gene, CDR1 is KGHSH and CDR2 is LQKENI. V lost 4 bases, J lost 1 base, and 8 bases stayed unmatched. The CDR3 length is 16 residues.

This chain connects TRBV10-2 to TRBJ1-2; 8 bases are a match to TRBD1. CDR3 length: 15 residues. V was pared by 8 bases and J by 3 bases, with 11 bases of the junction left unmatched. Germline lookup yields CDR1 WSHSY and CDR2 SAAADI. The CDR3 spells CASFGDRPSDYGYTF. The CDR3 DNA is TGCGCCAGCTTTGGGGACAGGCCCTCTGACTATGGCTACACCTTC.

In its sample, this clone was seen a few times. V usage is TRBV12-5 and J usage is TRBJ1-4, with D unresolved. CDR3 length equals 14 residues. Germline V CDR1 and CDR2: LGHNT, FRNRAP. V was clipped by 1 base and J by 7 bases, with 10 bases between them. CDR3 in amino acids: CASGLGPSSEKLFF. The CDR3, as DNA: TGTGCTAGTGGTTTGGGACCTAGCAGTGAAAAACTGTTTTTT.

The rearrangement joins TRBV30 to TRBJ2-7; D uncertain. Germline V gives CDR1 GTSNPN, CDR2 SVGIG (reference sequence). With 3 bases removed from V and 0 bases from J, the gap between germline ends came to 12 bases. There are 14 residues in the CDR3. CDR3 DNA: TGTGCCTGGAGCGGGTCGGAAGACTCCTACGAGCAGTACTTC. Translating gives CAWSGSEDSYEQYF.

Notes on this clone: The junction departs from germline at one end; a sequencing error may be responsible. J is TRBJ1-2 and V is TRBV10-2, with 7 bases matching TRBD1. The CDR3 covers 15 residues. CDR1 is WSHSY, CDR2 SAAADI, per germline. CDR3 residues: CASSAQGVANYGHTF. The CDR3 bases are TGCGCCAGCAGCGCCCAGGGGGTTGCTAACTATGGCCACACCTTC.

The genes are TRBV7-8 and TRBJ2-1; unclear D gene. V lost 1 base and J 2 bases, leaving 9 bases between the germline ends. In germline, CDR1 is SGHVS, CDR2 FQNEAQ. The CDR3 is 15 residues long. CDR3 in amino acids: CASSLVLAPYNEQFF. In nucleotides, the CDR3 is TGTGCCAGCAGCTTAGTTTTAGCTCCCTACAATGAGCAGTTCTTC.

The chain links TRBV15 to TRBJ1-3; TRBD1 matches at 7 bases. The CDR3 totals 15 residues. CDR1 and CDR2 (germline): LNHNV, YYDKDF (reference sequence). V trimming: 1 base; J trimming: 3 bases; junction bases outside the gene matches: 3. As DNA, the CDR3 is TGTGCCACCAGCAGAGGACAGGGCTATGGAAACACCATATATTTT. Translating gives CATSRGQGYGNTIYF.

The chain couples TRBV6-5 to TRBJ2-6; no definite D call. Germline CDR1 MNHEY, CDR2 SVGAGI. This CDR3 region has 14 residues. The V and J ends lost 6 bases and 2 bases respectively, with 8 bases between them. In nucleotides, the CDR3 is TGTGCCAGCAGCCTAGACCCTGGGGCCAACGTCCTGACTTTC. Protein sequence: CASSLDPGANVLTF.

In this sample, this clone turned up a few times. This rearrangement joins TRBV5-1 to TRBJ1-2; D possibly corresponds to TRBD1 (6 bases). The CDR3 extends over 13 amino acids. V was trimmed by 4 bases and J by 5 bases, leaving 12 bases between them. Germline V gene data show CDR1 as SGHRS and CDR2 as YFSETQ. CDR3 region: CASSVDRRYGYTF. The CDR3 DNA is TGCGCCAGCAGCGTAGACAGGCGTTATGGCTACACCTTC.

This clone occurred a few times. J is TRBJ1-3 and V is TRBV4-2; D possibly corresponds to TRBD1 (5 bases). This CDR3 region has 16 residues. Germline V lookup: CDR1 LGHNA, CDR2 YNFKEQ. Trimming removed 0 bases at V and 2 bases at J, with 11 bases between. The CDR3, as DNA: TGTGCCAGCAGCCAAGAGGCCACCAGGGCTGGAAACACCATATATTTT. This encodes CASSQEATRAGNTIYF.

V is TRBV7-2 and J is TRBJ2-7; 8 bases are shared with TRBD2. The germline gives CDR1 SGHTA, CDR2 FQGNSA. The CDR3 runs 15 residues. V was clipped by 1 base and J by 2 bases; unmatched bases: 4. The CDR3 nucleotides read TGTGCCAGCAGCTTAGTGCCGGGGGGGGCCTACGAGCAGTACTTC. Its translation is CASSLVPGGAYEQYF.

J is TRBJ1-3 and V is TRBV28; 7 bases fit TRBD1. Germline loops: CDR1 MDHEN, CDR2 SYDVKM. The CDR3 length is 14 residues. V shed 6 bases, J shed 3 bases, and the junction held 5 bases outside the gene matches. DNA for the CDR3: TGTGCCAGCAGCAGACAGGGAGGTGGAAACACCATATATTTT. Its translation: CASSRQGGGNTIYF.

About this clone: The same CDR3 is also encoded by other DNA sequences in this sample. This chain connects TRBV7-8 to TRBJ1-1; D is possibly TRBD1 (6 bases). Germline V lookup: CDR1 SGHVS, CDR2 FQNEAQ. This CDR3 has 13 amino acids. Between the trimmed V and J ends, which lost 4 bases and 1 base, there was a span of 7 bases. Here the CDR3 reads CASSSTGNTEAFF. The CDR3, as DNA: TGTGCCAGCAGCTCGACAGGGAACACTGAAGCTTTCTTT.

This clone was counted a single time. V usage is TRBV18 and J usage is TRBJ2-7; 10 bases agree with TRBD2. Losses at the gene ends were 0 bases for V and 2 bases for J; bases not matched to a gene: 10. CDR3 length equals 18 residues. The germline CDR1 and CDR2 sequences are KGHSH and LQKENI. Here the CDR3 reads CASSPPKIAGGQTYEQYF. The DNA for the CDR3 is TGTGCCAGCTCACCACCGAAGATAGCGGGGGGCCAAACCTACGAGCAGTACTTC.

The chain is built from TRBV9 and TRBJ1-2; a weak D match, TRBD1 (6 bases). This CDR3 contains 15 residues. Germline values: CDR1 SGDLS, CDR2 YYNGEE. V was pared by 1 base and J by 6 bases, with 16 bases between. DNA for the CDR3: TGTGCCAGCAGCGTAAAACAGGGTGAATTCCATGGCTACACCTTC. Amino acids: CASSVKQGEFHGYTF.

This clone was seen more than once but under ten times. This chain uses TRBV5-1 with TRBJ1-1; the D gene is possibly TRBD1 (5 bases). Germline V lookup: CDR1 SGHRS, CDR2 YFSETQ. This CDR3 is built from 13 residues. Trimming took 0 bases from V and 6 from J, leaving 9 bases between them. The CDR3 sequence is CASSLAGLAEAFF. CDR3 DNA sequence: TGCGCCAGCAGCTTGGCAGGGCTCGCTGAAGCTTTCTTT.

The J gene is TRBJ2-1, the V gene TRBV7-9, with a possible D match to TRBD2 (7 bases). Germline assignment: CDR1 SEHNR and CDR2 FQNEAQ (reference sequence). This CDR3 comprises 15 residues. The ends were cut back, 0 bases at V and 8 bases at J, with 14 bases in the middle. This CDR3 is CASSLAHREGDEQFF. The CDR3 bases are TGTGCCAGCAGCTTAGCCCACAGGGAGGGGGATGAGCAGTTCTTC.

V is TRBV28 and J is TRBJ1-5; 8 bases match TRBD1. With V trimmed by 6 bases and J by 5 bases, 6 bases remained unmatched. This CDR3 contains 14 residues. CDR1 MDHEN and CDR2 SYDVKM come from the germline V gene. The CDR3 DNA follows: TGTGCCAGCAGACCAGGGGGCTGGGATCAGCCCCAGCATTTT. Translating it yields CASRPGGWDQPQHF.

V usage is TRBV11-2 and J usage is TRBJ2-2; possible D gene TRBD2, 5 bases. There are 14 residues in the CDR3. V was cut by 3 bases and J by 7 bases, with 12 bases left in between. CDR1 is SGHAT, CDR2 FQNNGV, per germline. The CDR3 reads CASSLSGRSGELFF. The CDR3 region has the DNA TGTGCCAGCAGCTTGAGCGGCCGGAGCGGGGAGCTGTTTTTT.

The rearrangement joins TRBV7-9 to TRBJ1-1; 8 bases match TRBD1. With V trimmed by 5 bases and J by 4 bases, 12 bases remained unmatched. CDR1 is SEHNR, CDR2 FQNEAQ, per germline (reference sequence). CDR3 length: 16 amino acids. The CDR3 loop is CASSPRSGQGITEAFF. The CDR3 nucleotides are TGTGCCAGCAGCCCGAGAAGCGGACAGGGTATCACTGAAGCTTTCTTT.

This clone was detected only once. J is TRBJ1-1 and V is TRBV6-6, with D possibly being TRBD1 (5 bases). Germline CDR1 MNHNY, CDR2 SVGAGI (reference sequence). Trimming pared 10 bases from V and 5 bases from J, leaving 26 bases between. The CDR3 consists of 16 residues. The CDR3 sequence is CATRLGRDSGGTEAFF. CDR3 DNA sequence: TGTGCCACTCGGTTGGGCCGGGACTCCGGAGGGACTGAAGCTTTCTTT.

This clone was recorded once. The CDR3 coding sequence is TGTGCCAGCAGTTATGAGGGTCGGGGCTACACCTTC. It specifies CASSYEGRGYTF. The chain joins TRBV6-6 to TRBJ1-2; unclear D gene. Trimming took 3 bases from V and 8 from J, leaving 10 bases between them. This CDR3 is built from 12 residues. Germline lookup yields CDR1 MNHNY and CDR2 SVGAGI (reference sequence).

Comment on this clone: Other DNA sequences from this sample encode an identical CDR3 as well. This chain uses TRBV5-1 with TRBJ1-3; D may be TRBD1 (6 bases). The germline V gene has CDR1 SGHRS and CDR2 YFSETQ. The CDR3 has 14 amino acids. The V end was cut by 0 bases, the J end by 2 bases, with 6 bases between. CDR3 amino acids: CASSLGQAGNTIYF. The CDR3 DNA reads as TGCGCCAGCAGCTTGGGACAGGCTGGAAACACCATATATTTT.

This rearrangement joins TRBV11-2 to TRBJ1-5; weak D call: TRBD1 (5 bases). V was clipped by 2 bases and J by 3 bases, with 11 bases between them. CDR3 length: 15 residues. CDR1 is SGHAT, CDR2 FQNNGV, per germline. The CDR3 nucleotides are TGTGCCAGCAGCTTAAGTGGGGGGGTCAATCAGCCCCAGCATTTT. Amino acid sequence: CASSLSGGVNQPQHF.